These 14 T cell receptor beta chains were all obtained from the same sample, sequenced in a study of response to subunit inactivated influenza vaccine. From the RT-PCR reads, TCRdb called clonotypes with MiXCR, one entry per CDR3 protein. The sample contains about 180,000 distinct CDR3 sequences, around 9% of which appear only once. The sample was non-naive T cells sorted from PBMCs, taken on the day of vaccination. Source of these receptors: a man aged 50-59 years who received an inactivated influenza vaccine.

With regard to this clonotype: This may be a read error: a much more frequent sequence differs by one nucleotide. This chain connects TRBV4-1 to TRBJ2-7; 7 bases align to TRBD1. This CDR3 has 13 amino acids. Germline V gene data show CDR1 as MGHRA and CDR2 as YSYEKL. J gave up 3 bases and V 3 bases, and 2 bases lay outside the gene matches. This chain's CDR3 is CASSQRQGYEQYF. For the CDR3, the DNA is TGCGCCAGCAGCCAGAGACAGGGCTACGAGCAGTACTTC.

This clonotype was counted only a few times. The J gene is TRBJ2-1, the V gene TRBV2; 8 bases agree with TRBD2. Per germline, CDR1 SNHLY and CDR2 FYNNEI. Trimming took 6 bases from V and 4 from J; bases not matched to a gene: 8. The CDR3 runs 15 residues. As DNA, the CDR3 is TGTGCCAGCAGGGCTCGGGGGGGCGTATACAATGAGCAGTTCTTC. Translated: CASRARGGVYNEQFF.

The gene calls are TRBV7-9 and TRBJ2-5; D remains ambiguous. CDR3 length equals 15 residues. Trimming shortened V by 4 bases and J by 1 base, and 13 bases separated the two germline ends. Germline-derived CDR1 and CDR2 are SEHNR and FQNEAQ (reference sequence). The CDR3 is CASSSIQILQETQYF. The CDR3 DNA reads as TGTGCCAGCAGCTCGATACAGATACTCCAAGAGACCCAGTACTTC.

The gene calls are TRBV7-9 and TRBJ2-5; D not certain. Germline-derived CDR1 and CDR2 are SEHNR and FQNEAQ (reference sequence). The CDR3 consists of 14 residues. V dropped 5 bases and J dropped 3 bases, with 13 bases sitting between them. The CDR3 here is CASSHAWTEETQYF. CDR3 bases: TGTGCCAGCAGCCACGCCTGGACGGAAGAGACCCAGTACTTC.

The V call is TRBV7-2, the J call TRBJ2-1, with D perhaps TRBD1 (6 bases). Germline V gives CDR1 SGHTA, CDR2 FQGNSA. Trimming cost V 6 bases and J 3 bases, with 12 bases left between them. This CDR3 is built from 14 residues. The CDR3 bases are TGTGCCAGCAGTATGGACAGCTACTACAATGAGCAGTTCTTC. Protein product: CASSMDSYYNEQFF. The whole variable domain, filled in from reference TRBV7-2 and TRBJ2-1, reads GAGVSQSPSNKVTEKGKDVELRCDPISGHTALYWYRQSLGQGLEFLIYFQGNSAPDKSGLPSDRFSAERTGGSVSTLTIQRTQQEDSAVYLCASSMDSYYNEQFFGPGTRLTVL.

A few counts support this clonotype. V gene TRBV3-1 combines with J gene TRBJ2-7, with TRBD2 matching 8 bases. V lost 4 bases and J lost 5; bases outside the gene matches: 1. The CDR3 length is 12 residues. CDR1 LGHDT and CDR2 YNNKEL come from the germline V gene (reference sequence). The CDR3 here is CASSRLANEQYF. The DNA of the CDR3 is TGTGCCAGCAGCCGACTAGCGAACGAGCAGTACTTC.

This clonotype was counted ten times or more. The chain links TRBV11-1 to TRBJ2-3; perhaps TRBD1 as D (6 bases). The germline V and J ends were trimmed by 5 bases and 0 bases, with 21 bases remaining between them. Germline V gene data show CDR1 as SGHAT and CDR2 as FQDESV (reference sequence). The CDR3 covers 18 residues. The CDR3 nucleotides read TGTGCCAGCAGCAGAATCCAGACAGGACCCTCTAGCACAGATACGCAGTATTTT. Residues: CASSRIQTGPSSTDTQYF.

This clonotype was observed a few times. The rearrangement joins TRBV11-2 to TRBJ2-2; tentative D call: TRBD2 (5 bases). Trimming took 0 bases from V and 6 from J, leaving 8 bases between them. The germline V gene has CDR1 SGHAT and CDR2 FQNNGV. The CDR3 is 14 amino acids. CDR3 residues: CASSLDRGAGELFF. The CDR3 DNA follows: TGTGCCAGCAGCTTAGATCGGGGTGCCGGGGAGCTGTTTTTT.

V gene TRBV3-1 combines with J gene TRBJ2-5, with a tentative D call TRBD2 (6 bases). V shed 0 bases and J shed 5 bases, with 16 bases lying between them. Germline values: CDR1 LGHDT, CDR2 YNNKEL (reference sequence). The CDR3 loop spans 16 amino acids. CDR3 nucleotides: TGTGCCAGCAGCCAAGATCTGATGGGGGGTTACGAGACCCAGTACTTC. This sequence encodes CASSQDLMGGYETQYF.

This chain uses TRBV4-2 with TRBJ2-7; TRBD1 is a possible D gene (6 bases). The end of the DNA fits TRBJ2-1 better, so the J call may be wrong. Germline-derived CDR1 and CDR2 are LGHNA and YNFKEQ. The CDR3 is 15 amino acids. The CDR3 region is CASSPSYLDSYEQFF. In DNA, the CDR3 is TGTGCCAGCAGCCCCAGCTATCTGGACAGCTACGAGCAGTTCTTC.

J is TRBJ2-5 and V is TRBV4-1; 8 bases fit TRBD2. V shed 0 bases, J shed 7 bases, and the junction held 7 bases outside the gene matches. The CDR3 sequence is 15 residues long. CDR1 and CDR2 from the germline V gene are MGHRA and YSYEKL. In nucleotides, the CDR3 is TGCGCCAGCAGCCAAGATCGGCCTAGCGGGTCGACCCAGTACTTC. It translates to CASSQDRPSGSTQYF.

This clonotype appeared many times. The chain recombines TRBV12-3 or TRBV12-4 with TRBJ1-2; D may be TRBD1 (5 bases). V lost 7 bases, J lost 8 bases, and 17 bases lay in between. CDR3 length: 13 amino acids. CDR3 bases: TGTGCCAGCACCAACCAGGGCCTATGGGGCTACACCTTC. This encodes CASTNQGLWGYTF.

V and J are TRBV7-9 and TRBJ1-1; tentative D call: TRBD1 (6 bases). CDR1 SEHNR and CDR2 FQNEAQ come from the germline V gene (reference sequence). V was pared by 1 base and J by 6 bases, with 15 bases between. The CDR3 spans 15 residues. The CDR3 DNA reads TGTGCCAGCAGCTTAGGCTCTGCAGGGGCCGCTGAAGCTTTCTTT. Amino acid sequence: CASSLGSAGAAEAFF.

This clonotype occurred a few times. As DNA, the CDR3 is TGTGCCAGCAGTTTATCTGCGACTAGCGGGGGGACGCAGTATTTT. Its translation: CASSLSATSGGTQYF. This chain links TRBV27 with TRBJ2-3; 13 nucleotides align to TRBD2. Germline V lookup: CDR1 MNHEY, CDR2 SMNVEV (reference sequence). This CDR3 comprises 15 residues. Trimming removed 0 bases from V and 9 bases from J; junction bases left unmatched: 3.